Sequencing of this T cell receptor (beta chain) was carried out in a study of cytomegalovirus exposure and HLA in healthy donors. Study findings and constraints: Being indistinguishable, some V segments were excluded, TRBV6-2 and TRBV6-3 among them. In a later analysis, V- and J-gene trimming of beta chains associated with a DCLRE1C missense variant, replicated independently. Cytomegalovirus association was assigned to about 150 TCR beta chains. TCR beta V segments were, for the most part, productive about 87% or about 30% of the time in an earlier analysis.

Use of 60 Vbeta and 13 Jbeta primers characterized the PCR. Data came from immunoSEQ multiplex PCR; TCRdb stores just in-frame clones and leaves some out. The sample gives 130,000 or so clones, around four fifths of which show up once; around 2% is in the top ten. A remark on this clone: The antigen is not known.

The germline V gene encodes CDR1 LGHNA and CDR2 YNFKEQ. Trimming removed 3 bases from V and 6 bases from J, with 11 bases in between. The CDR3 runs to 14 residues. This receptor was identified in a woman aged 40-49 years in good health and CMV-seronegative. The sequenced sample was PBMCs. V usage is TRBV4-2 and J usage is TRBJ2-2, with unresolved D. The CDR3 protein is CASSQFVRSGELFF. Written as DNA, the CDR3 is TGTGCCAGCAGCCAGTTCGTCCGGTCCGGGGAGCTGTTTTTT.